The 2 T cell receptor beta chains listed next were all sequenced from one sample in a study of shared clonotypes between healthy human individuals. Produced via immunoSEQ multiplex PCR; TCRdb's table is partial and in-frame only. The table records a few hundred thousand clones, around 86% of them present only once. The sequenced material came from memory CD8+ T cells sorted from blood. Described subset: CD45RO+ cells pooled with CCR7-negative TemRA cells. These receptors all come from a young man in good health.

V usage is TRBV4-3 and J usage is TRBJ2-7; D is tentatively TRBD1 or TRBD2 (5 bases each). The germline gives CDR1 LGHNA, CDR2 YSLEER. Trimming cost V 0 bases and J 5 bases, with 11 bases left between them. This CDR3 region has 14 residues. CDR3 in DNA: TGCGCCAGCAGCCAAGAGCGAGGGGATAACGAGCAGTACTTC. Translating gives CASSQERGDNEQYF.

V gene TRBV5-1 combines with J gene TRBJ1-6; D is ambiguous. The CDR3 extends over 15 amino acids. Per germline, CDR1 SGHRS and CDR2 YFSETQ. V lost 4 bases and J 2 bases, leaving 10 bases between the germline ends. The CDR3: CASSALGTYNSPLHF. As DNA, the CDR3 is TGCGCCAGCAGCGCCCTCGGGACCTATAATTCACCCCTCCACTTT.